The 22 T cell receptor beta chains given below trace back to one sample, sequenced in a study of blood T cell repertoires in COVID-19. Profiling relied on immunoSEQ multiplex PCR, and the TCRdb table lists in-frame clones only, not all of them. The profile shows about 230,000 clones, around 88% of them singletons. Sequences were obtained from peripheral blood. Every receptor here comes from an elderly man with acute or convalescent COVID-19.

V usage is TRBV5-1 and J usage is TRBJ1-1; no clear D. Trimming left V 0 bases short and J 8 bases short, with 5 bases between. The CDR3 is 11 residues long. Germline V gene sequence: CDR1 SGHRS, CDR2 YFSETQ. CDR3 DNA sequence: TGCGCCAGCAGCTTGGCAGGCGAAGCTTTCTTT. Its protein is CASSLAGEAFF. The complete variable domain, with remaining parts taken from reference TRBV5-1 and TRBJ1-1, reads KAGVTQTPRYLIKTRGQQVTLSCSPISGHRSVSWYQQTPGQGLQFLFEYFSETQRNKGNFPGRFSGRQFSNSRSEMNVSTLELGDSALYLCASSLAGEAFFGQGTRLTVV.

This clone was detected only a few times. The chain carries TRBV4-1 and TRBJ1-2, with 7 nucleotides matching TRBD1. CDR1 and CDR2 (germline): MGHRA, YSYEKL. CDR3 size: 15 residues. Unmatched junction bases numbered 4, after V lost 1 base and J lost 2 bases. In DNA form, the CDR3 reads TGCGCCAGCAGCCAAGTTTTGGGACAGAACTATGGCTACACCTTC. Translated: CASSQVLGQNYGYTF.

V and J are TRBV7-9 and TRBJ1-6, with D perhaps TRBD1 (5 bases). This CDR3 is built from 14 residues. V lost 4 bases and J lost 7, with 11 bases in between. In germline, CDR1 is SEHNR, CDR2 FQNEAQ (reference sequence). The CDR3 loop reads CASSWGGTNSPLHF. Written as DNA, the CDR3 is TGTGCCAGCAGCTGGGGGGGAACCAATTCACCCCTCCACTTT.

The chain recombines TRBV19 with TRBJ2-1; 8 bases line up with TRBD2. Trimming cost V 5 bases and J 4 bases; bases outside gene matches: 7. The CDR3 sequence is 15 residues long. CDR1 is LNHDA, CDR2 SQIVND, per germline (reference sequence). The CDR3 loop is CASSPGGLIYNEQFF. CDR3 DNA sequence: TGTGCCAGTAGTCCGGGGGGGCTGATTTACAATGAGCAGTTCTTC.

The chain is built from TRBV5-1 and TRBJ2-1; no clear D gene. V dropped 0 bases and J dropped 6 bases, with 13 bases sitting between them. Per the germline V gene, CDR1 is SGHRS and CDR2 is YFSETQ. There are 15 residues in the CDR3. Here the CDR3 DNA reads TGCGCCAGCAGCTTGGTTGGCACCGTGATCAATGAGCAGTTCTTC. It is translated as CASSLVGTVINEQFF.

This chain links TRBV24-1 with TRBJ2-5; the match to TRBD2 covers 8 bases. Unmatched junction bases numbered 5, after V lost 1 base and J lost 2 bases. The germline V gene has CDR1 KGHDR and CDR2 SFDVKD. This CDR3 is built from 16 residues. CDR3 sequence (DNA): TGTGCCACCAGTGATTTTTCTAGCGGGTTTCAAGAGACCCAGTACTTC. This gives the protein CATSDFSSGFQETQYF.

This sequence joins TRBV20-1 and TRBJ1-5; D perhaps matches TRBD1 (5 bases). CDR1 DFQATT and CDR2 SNEGSKA come from the germline V gene (reference sequence). V was cut by 3 bases and J by 6 bases, with 12 bases left in between. CDR3 length: 13 amino acids. The CDR3 DNA reads TGCAGTGCTAGTCCGGGGGTCAGTCAGCCCCAGCATTTT. This codes for CSASPGVSQPQHF.

The chain is built from TRBV6-5 and TRBJ1-2, with no clear D. Germline CDR1 is MNHEY and CDR2 is SVGAGI. Trimming removed 9 bases from V and 5 bases from J, with 16 bases in between. The CDR3 totals 13 residues. This chain's CDR3 is CASKPGSGYGYTF. CDR3 sequence (DNA): TGTGCCAGTAAACCGGGGAGCGGATATGGCTACACCTTC.

V gene TRBV20-1 combines with J gene TRBJ1-6; no reliable D call. The CDR3 totals 11 residues. CDR1 and CDR2 from the germline V gene are DFQATT and SNEGSKA (reference sequence). Deletions cut 2 bases from V and 10 bases from J, with 6 bases between. CDR3 protein: CSARRESPLHF. CDR3 DNA: TGCAGTGCTAGACGGGAGTCACCCCTCCACTTT.

The chain joins TRBV5-6 to TRBJ1-2; 10 bases are a match to TRBD1. V gave up 4 bases and J gave up 2 bases; unmatched junction bases: 5. CDR3 length equals 15 residues. CDR1 is SGHDT, CDR2 YYEEEE, per germline. The CDR3 nucleotides are TGTGCCAGCAGCCGGGACAGGGGCCCGAACTATGGCTACACCTTC. This encodes CASSRDRGPNYGYTF.

This clone was counted a single time. The V call is TRBV5-1, the J call TRBJ2-5; TRBD1 might be the D (6 bases). Germline V gene lookup returns CDR1 SGHRS and CDR2 YFSETQ. The CDR3 is made up of 14 amino acids. Trimming shortened V by 6 bases and J by 2 bases, and 14 bases separated the two germline ends. DNA of the CDR3: TGCGCCAGCAACTCCGGGACAAAACAAGAGACCCAGTACTTC. Protein: CASNSGTKQETQYF.

CDR3 loop: CASSFQAGGYNEQFF. DNA for the CDR3: TGTGCCAGCAGCTTCCAAGCGGGAGGGTACAATGAGCAGTTCTTC. The chain employs TRBV7-6 and TRBJ2-1; 10 bases match TRBD2. The CDR3 runs 15 residues. Germline values: CDR1 SGHVS, CDR2 FNYEAQ. V was pared by 3 bases and J by 4 bases, with 3 bases of the junction left unmatched.

There are a few counts of this clone. This chain links TRBV9 with TRBJ1-2; D not resolved. CDR3 size: 12 residues. V was trimmed by 3 bases and J by 4 bases, leaving 7 bases between them. Germline V gives CDR1 SGDLS, CDR2 YYNGEE. CDR3 loop: CASSAGSYGYTF. The CDR3 DNA is TGTGCCAGCAGCGCAGGATCCTATGGCTACACCTTC.

This clone appeared a single time. The chain combines TRBV30 with TRBJ2-2, with 12 nucleotides matching TRBD2. CDR3 length equals 15 residues. Trimming at V came to 2 bases and at J to 6 bases, leaving 4 bases not matched to a gene. Germline CDR1 GTSNPN, CDR2 SVGIG (reference sequence). This CDR3 reads CAWSILAGGPGELFF. Written as DNA, the CDR3 is TGTGCCTGGAGTATCCTAGCGGGAGGGCCCGGGGAGCTGTTTTTT.

The genes are TRBV5-1 and TRBJ2-2; TRBD1 matches at 8 bases. Germline-derived CDR1 and CDR2 are SGHRS and YFSETQ. V shed 3 bases and J 4 bases; nucleotides not matched to a gene: 5. The CDR3 is made up of 15 amino acids. The CDR3 region is CASSYQGARTGELFF. The CDR3 DNA sequence: TGCGCCAGCAGCTATCAGGGGGCGCGCACCGGGGAGCTGTTTTTT.

The chain combines TRBV20-1 with TRBJ2-7; 7 nucleotides match TRBD1. The V segment lost 3 bases and the J segment 6 bases; nucleotides outside the gene matches: 5. CDR1 is DFQATT, CDR2 SNEGSKA, per germline (reference sequence). The length of the CDR3 is 12 residues. The CDR3 here is CSASITGVEQYF. The CDR3 region has the DNA TGCAGTGCTAGTATCACAGGGGTCGAGCAGTACTTC.

The chain couples TRBV5-1 to TRBJ2-4; D is undetermined. CDR3 length: 16 residues. Trimming stripped 0 bases from V and 0 bases from J, with 10 bases between. CDR1 SGHRS and CDR2 YFSETQ come from the germline V gene. The CDR3: CASSLGSLRAKNIQYF. CDR3 DNA: TGCGCCAGCAGCTTGGGTTCGTTGAGAGCCAAAAACATTCAGTACTTC.

The sample holds one count of this clone. The J gene is TRBJ2-5, the V gene TRBV19; tentatively, D is TRBD2 (5 bases). The V gene lost 3 bases and the J gene lost 2 bases, with 10 bases spanning the gap. The CDR3 has 14 amino acids. CDR1 and CDR2 from the germline V gene are LNHDA and SQIVND (reference sequence). CDR3: CASSIIGVQETQYF. CDR3 DNA: TGTGCCAGTAGTATTATCGGGGTTCAAGAGACCCAGTACTTC. Looking up the rest from reference TRBV19 and TRBJ2-5 gives the full variable domain: DGGITQSPKYLFRKEGQNVTLSCEQNLNHDAMYWYRQDPGQGLRLIYYSQIVNDFQKGDIAEGYSVSREKKESFPLTVTSAQKNPTAFYLCASSIIGVQETQYFGPGTRLLVL.

The CDR3 DNA is TGTGCCAGCAGCTCAGGGGGCGGGAGCTATGGCTACACCTTC. It codes for CASSSGGGSYGYTF. V gene TRBV11-2 combines with J gene TRBJ1-2, with 8 bases lining up with TRBD1. Germline values: CDR1 SGHAT, CDR2 FQNNGV. CDR3 length equals 14 residues. J gave up 4 bases and V 4 bases, and 5 bases lay outside the gene matches.

In DNA form, the CDR3 reads TGTGCCAGCAGCCAACGGCGGGTAGGGAGTGGGGAAAAACTGTTTTTT. Its protein product is CASSQRRVGSGEKLFF. V gene TRBV16 combines with J gene TRBJ1-4; D remains unclear. From germline, CDR1 is KGHSY and CDR2 FQNENV. The CDR3 extends over 16 amino acids. V dropped 2 bases and J dropped 8 bases, with 18 bases sitting between them.

This clone was detected once. This chain links TRBV6-6 with TRBJ1-6; 9 bases match TRBD1. The CDR3 spans 14 residues. The trim removed 6 bases at V and 7 bases at J, leaving 4 bases unmatched. Germline V gene lookup returns CDR1 MNHNY and CDR2 SVGAGI (reference sequence). The CDR3 region is CASSTGTGNSPLHF. The CDR3 DNA reads as TGTGCCAGCAGCACCGGGACAGGGAATTCACCCCTCCACTTT.

This chain joins TRBV5-1 and TRBJ2-3; D gene ambiguous. CDR1 is SGHRS and CDR2 is YFSETQ in the germline V gene. The CDR3 is 13 amino acids. V lost 5 bases and J 0 bases, leaving 7 bases between the germline ends. This CDR3 is CASSLGSTDTQYF. For the CDR3, the DNA is TGCGCCAGCAGTCTAGGCAGCACAGATACGCAGTATTTT.